A single sample is the source of the 24 T cell receptor beta chains below, sequenced in a study of OX40 agonist ivuxolimab in advanced cancers. The assay was immunoSEQ multiplex PCR, and TCRdb's table has in-frame clones only and misses some. The sample contains 80,000 to 100,000 clones, 93% of which appear only once. The sequencing here drew on CD4+ or CD8+ T cells sorted from blood, taken in a trial of the OX40 agonist ivuxolimab. Receptor source: an adult with an advanced solid tumor such as melanoma, head and neck, liver or kidney cancer.

The chain joins TRBV28 to TRBJ1-3; possibly TRBD1 for D (6 bases). The CDR3 totals 14 residues. The germline gives CDR1 MDHEN, CDR2 SYDVKM. Trimming shortened V by 3 bases and J by 7 bases, and 13 bases separated the two germline ends. The CDR3 protein is CASSFGGARNTIYF. Written as DNA, the CDR3 is TGTGCCAGCAGTTTTGGGGGGGCTAGGAACACCATATATTTT. The full variable domain, its missing parts supplied by reference TRBV28 and TRBJ1-3, is DVKVTQSSRYLVKRTGEKVFLECVQDMDHENMFWYRQDPGLGLRLIYFSYDVKMKEKGDIPEGYSVSREKKERFSLILESASTNQTSMYLCASSFGGARNTIYFGEGSWLTVV.

The rearrangement uses TRBV28 and TRBJ1-5, with 7 bases that match TRBD1. The junction had 15 bases not matched to a gene; V was cut back by 5 bases and J by 2 bases. The V gene's germline CDR1 is MDHEN and CDR2 SYDVKM. This CDR3 is 18 amino acids long. CDR3 in DNA: TGTGCCAGCAGTAAAATCAGGGGGAGGCTTACTCGCAATCAGCCCCAGCATTTT. Translated, it gives CASSKIRGRLTRNQPQHF.

The rearrangement links TRBV5-4 to TRBJ2-1, with 10 bases aligning to TRBD2. The trim removed 3 bases at V and 7 bases at J, leaving 4 bases unmatched. Germline V gene sequence: CDR1 SGHNT, CDR2 YYREEE (reference sequence). This CDR3 spans 14 amino acids. The CDR3 reads CASSYLAGVNEQFF. The CDR3 coding sequence is TGTGCCAGCAGCTATCTAGCGGGGGTTAATGAGCAGTTCTTC.

The rearrangement joins TRBV7-8 to TRBJ2-3, with D perhaps TRBD2 (5 bases). The CDR3 has 16 residues. CDR1 is SGHVS, CDR2 FQNEAQ, per germline. The V end was cut by 0 bases, the J end by 5 bases, with 15 bases between. CDR3 nucleotides: TGTGCCAGCAGCTTAGCAGCCCCGGGGATTGGAGATACGCAGTATTTT. Its translation: CASSLAAPGIGDTQYF.

This rearrangement joins TRBV7-3 to TRBJ1-1; maybe TRBD1 (5 bases). Germline values: CDR1 SGHTA, CDR2 FQGTGA. CDR3 length equals 14 residues. The ends were cut back, 5 bases at V and 6 bases at J, with 16 bases in the middle. Here the CDR3 DNA reads TGTGCCAGCAGCGTCGGGATCTTAGGGGCTGAAGCTTTCTTT. This translates into CASSVGILGAEAFF.

The chain links TRBV6-6 to TRBJ1-3; 9 positions match TRBD1. Germline V gene sequence: CDR1 MNHNY, CDR2 SVGAGI (reference sequence). CDR3 length: 15 residues. V was pared by 6 bases and J by 4 bases, with 7 bases of the junction left unmatched. CDR3 in DNA: TGTGCCAGCAGCACAGGGACAGGGACCGGAAACACCATATATTTT. Protein sequence: CASSTGTGTGNTIYF.

V usage is TRBV7-8 and J usage is TRBJ1-2, with D tentatively TRBD1 (6 bases). The CDR3 is 16 residues long. CDR1 and CDR2 from the germline V gene are SGHVS and FQNEAQ. Between the trimmed V and J ends, which lost 3 bases and 4 bases, there was a span of 18 bases. The DNA of the CDR3 is TGTGCCAGCAGCTTGGTTGCAGGGGCGGGGACCTATGGCTACACCTTC. Amino acids: CASSLVAGAGTYGYTF.

The genes are TRBV10-3 and TRBJ1-4, with TRBD1 matching over 9 bases. Germline loops: CDR1 ENHRY, CDR2 SYGVKD. This CDR3 contains 13 residues. After removal of 7 bases from V and 8 bases from J, the junction contained 5 bases not matched to a gene. The CDR3 reads CAINRDRDEKLFF. In DNA, the CDR3 is TGTGCCATCAATCGGGACAGGGACGAAAAACTGTTTTTT.

This clone was recorded once. The rearrangement uses TRBV10-3 and TRBJ2-3; 7 nucleotides align to TRBD2. Trimming cost V 10 bases and J 2 bases; bases outside gene matches: 9. The CDR3 contains 14 residues. Per germline, CDR1 ENHRY and CDR2 SYGVKD. The CDR3 DNA reads as TGTGCCACCCAGGGCGGGAGAGACACAGATACGCAGTATTTT. Protein product: CATQGGRDTDTQYF.

This clone was detected only a few times. V usage is TRBV30 and J usage is TRBJ1-3; D call uncertain. V was clipped by 2 bases and J by 0 bases, with 14 bases between them. CDR3 size: 16 residues. Germline CDR1 reads GTSNPN; CDR2 reads SVGIG (reference sequence). The CDR3 here is CAWSPRTWTSGNTIYF. In DNA, the CDR3 is TGTGCCTGGAGTCCGAGGACCTGGACCTCTGGAAACACCATATATTTT.

This rearrangement joins TRBV2 to TRBJ1-2, with 8 bases fitting TRBD1. Germline trimming cut 3 bases from V and 3 bases from J; bases unmatched to any gene: 3. This CDR3 has 14 amino acids. Germline V gene data show CDR1 as SNHLY and CDR2 as FYNNEI. CDR3 amino acids: CASSDRGRDYGYTF. In DNA, the CDR3 is TGTGCCAGCAGTGACAGGGGGCGCGACTATGGCTACACCTTC.

The chain couples TRBV9 to TRBJ2-1, with a possible D match to TRBD2 (5 bases). CDR1 SGDLS and CDR2 YYNGEE come from the germline V gene. The CDR3 covers 16 residues. The V end was cut by 1 base, the J end by 1 base, with 12 bases between. The CDR3: CASSVSGLQSYNEQFF. CDR3 sequence (DNA): TGTGCCAGCAGCGTAAGTGGACTGCAATCCTACAATGAGCAGTTCTTC.

The chain recombines TRBV6-6 with TRBJ1-4, with TRBD1 as a possible D gene (5 bases). The CDR3 covers 15 residues. In germline, CDR1 is MNHNY, CDR2 SVGAGI (reference sequence). Trimming took off 0 bases at V and 5 bases at J, with 10 bases between the two ends. Written as DNA, the CDR3 is TGTGCCAGCAGTTACTCCAGGGCAGGGAATGAAAAACTGTTTTTT. It specifies CASSYSRAGNEKLFF.

The rearrangement links TRBV4-3 to TRBJ1-1; possible D gene TRBD1, 5 bases. CDR1 is LGHNA and CDR2 is YSLEER in the germline V gene. V lost 6 bases to trimming and J lost 5 bases, with 25 bases between them. The CDR3 contains 17 residues. As DNA, the CDR3 is TGCGCCAGCAGAAGAGCGGACACCCCCGTCCAGAGAACTGAAGCTTTCTTT. It codes for CASRRADTPVQRTEAFF.

This chain joins TRBV28 and TRBJ1-5; D might be TRBD1 (6 bases). The CDR3 has 15 amino acids. Germline loops: CDR1 MDHEN, CDR2 SYDVKM. V was shortened by 2 bases and J by 4 bases, with 12 bases between the two germline ends. The DNA for the CDR3 is TGTGCCAGCAGTTTAGGGGGGGCTTATAATCAGCCCCAGCATTTT. The encoded protein is CASSLGGAYNQPQHF.

The CDR3 sequence: CASSAVGVHYGYTF. The CDR3 bases are TGTGCCAGCAGTGCCGTGGGGGTGCACTATGGCTACACCTTC. The chain joins TRBV28 to TRBJ1-2; TRBD1 is a possible D gene (5 bases). This CDR3 is 14 amino acids long. The germline gives CDR1 MDHEN, CDR2 SYDVKM. The V gene lost 5 bases and the J gene lost 3 bases, with 13 bases spanning the gap.

This rearrangement joins TRBV6-6 to TRBJ2-2; maybe TRBD2 (7 bases). Germline V gene sequence: CDR1 MNHNY, CDR2 SVGAGI (reference sequence). Trimming shortened V by 5 bases and J by 7 bases, and 20 bases separated the two germline ends. The CDR3 covers 16 residues. CDR3 sequence: CASSPVDGGLGGELFF. In nucleotides, the CDR3 is TGTGCCAGCAGTCCGGTAGACGGGGGGCTGGGCGGGGAGCTGTTTTTT.

V is TRBV15 and J is TRBJ1-5; 7 bases map to TRBD1. The germline gives CDR1 LNHNV, CDR2 YYDKDF (reference sequence). The length of the CDR3 is 18 residues. J was trimmed by 4 bases and V by 0 bases; bases with no gene match: 12. The CDR3 DNA follows: TGTGCCACCAGCAGAGATCAAATGGGGACAGCTTTTAATCAGCCCCAGCATTTT. Translation gives CATSRDQMGTAFNQPQHF.

The J gene is TRBJ2-5, the V gene TRBV7-2, with D possibly matching TRBD2 (6 bases). The CDR3 is made up of 13 amino acids. Trimming removed 5 bases from V and 7 bases from J, with 14 bases in between. Germline V gene lookup returns CDR1 SGHTA and CDR2 FQGNSA. The CDR3 protein is CASSRTSLGTQYF. In DNA form, the CDR3 reads TGTGCCAGCAGCCGTACTAGCCTCGGGACCCAGTACTTC.

With respect to this clone: This sample also contains other DNA sequences that code for the same CDR3. This rearrangement joins TRBV30 to TRBJ1-3; D call uncertain. The CDR3 consists of 11 residues. The V end was cut by 2 bases, the J end by 4 bases, with 3 bases between. Germline V gene data show CDR1 as GTSNPN and CDR2 as SVGIG (reference sequence). CDR3 DNA: TGTGCCTGGAGTTCAGGAAACACCATATATTTT. It encodes CAWSSGNTIYF.

This sequence joins TRBV19 and TRBJ1-5; D perhaps matches TRBD1 (6 bases). The V end was cut by 2 bases, the J end by 2 bases, with 13 bases between. Germline V gene sequence: CDR1 LNHDA, CDR2 SQIVND (reference sequence). The CDR3 has 16 amino acids. CDR3 nucleotides: TGTGCCAGTAGTATATACCGGGGGCGGGGCAATCAGCCCCAGCATTTT. It encodes CASSIYRGRGNQPQHF.

This chain joins TRBV5-5 and TRBJ1-5; D is perhaps TRBD1 (5 bases). The CDR3 spans 17 residues. In germline, CDR1 is SGHKS, CDR2 YYEKEE (reference sequence). Trimming took off 0 bases at V and 7 bases at J, with 20 bases between the two ends. The CDR3 reads CASSLGAGSVQRQPQHF. The CDR3 DNA reads as TGTGCCAGCAGCTTGGGGGCAGGGTCCGTCCAACGGCAGCCCCAGCATTTT.

V is TRBV28 and J is TRBJ2-1; no clear D. The CDR3 loop spans 15 amino acids. Germline-derived CDR1 and CDR2 are MDHEN and SYDVKM. V gave up 5 bases and J gave up 0 bases, with 11 bases separating them. CDR3 region: CASSRHRDSYNEQFF. CDR3 DNA: TGTGCCAGCAGTAGGCATCGCGACTCCTACAATGAGCAGTTCTTC.

This rearrangement joins TRBV30 to TRBJ1-1; D gene ambiguous. This CDR3 is built from 12 residues. The V end was cut by 0 bases, the J end by 1 base, with 3 bases between. CDR1 and CDR2 from the germline V gene are GTSNPN and SVGIG (reference sequence). The CDR3 DNA is TGTGCCTGGAGTGTAAGGAACACTGAAGCTTTCTTT. This encodes CAWSVRNTEAFF.